Described below is a single TCR beta chain sequence and its context. This specimen belongs to a study of blood T cell repertoires in COVID-19. Trimming cost V 8 bases and J 3 bases, with 10 bases left between them. The germline CDR1 and CDR2 sequences are LNHDA and SQIVND (reference sequence). The CDR3 totals 12 residues. In the authors' workflow: Using reference gene primer amplification, nucleated cell counts were estimated. Only in-frame clones appear in the TCRdb table, and some are missing; sequencing was by immunoSEQ multiplex PCR. V, J and clone size are those of that table, while D and trimming were read from the DNA. The sample lists around 310,000 clones, roughly 89% occurring once.

This clonotype was sampled from a woman in her 40s with COVID-19, enrolled during active disease. The sample comprised peripheral blood. The genes are TRBV19 and TRBJ1-2, with D perhaps TRBD1 (5 bases). The CDR3 protein is CASGGDYYGYTF. In DNA, the CDR3 is TGTGCCAGTGGAGGGGACTACTATGGCTACACCTTC. The complete variable domain, with remaining parts taken from reference TRBV19 and TRBJ1-2, reads DGGITQSPKYLFRKEGQNVTLSCEQNLNHDAMYWYRQDPGQGLRLIYYSQIVNDFQKGDIAEGYSVSREKKESFPLTVTSAQKNPTAFYLCASGGDYYGYTFGSGTRLTVV.